These T cell receptor beta chains were read from a single sample in a study of regulatory T cells in long-lasting Graves disease. TCRdb re-derived calls from the multiplex PCR reads in MiXCR, one entry per CDR3 protein. In the table there are hundreds of thousands of distinct CDR3 sequences, roughly 15% of which are singletons. These same data were also listed under a study on T cells in Graves' hyperthyroidism and ophthalmopathy.

This sample comprised peripheral blood mononuclear cells (PBMCs), obtained at new diagnosis, from a patient treated with antithyroid drugs. These receptors were collected from a woman aged 25 to 39 with Graves disease. Each CDR3 is given with its conserved first and last residue. The D gene is left open where the match is weak. The listing skips clone size in some rows; elsewhere it reads once, few, many or a size class.

j_call: TRBJ2-7; d_call: .; v_call: TRBV28; clone_size: few; cdr3_length: 15; cdr3_nt: TGTGCCAGCAGTTTAGTGGGTAGCGGCTCCTACGAGCAGTACTTC; cdr3_aa: CASSLVGSGSYEQYF
j_call: TRBJ2-7; d_call: TRBD1; v_call: TRBV6-1; clone_size: many; cdr3_length: 14; cdr3_nt: TGTGCCAGCAGTGGTGTGACAGGGGTAACCGAGCAGTACTTC; cdr3_aa: CASSGVTGVTEQYF
j_call: TRBJ2-1; d_call: .; v_call: TRBV11-2; clone_size: many; cdr3_length: 15; cdr3_nt: TGTGCCAGCAGCTGGGGTCTAGCAGGAGGAAATGAGCAGTTCTTC; cdr3_aa: CASSWGLAGGNEQFF
j_call: TRBJ2-7; d_call: .; v_call: TRBV3-1; clone_size: few; cdr3_length: 13; cdr3_nt: TGTGCCAGCAGCCAAAAGGTGGGGTACGAGCAGTACTTC; cdr3_aa: CASSQKVGYEQYF
j_call: TRBJ1-1; d_call: .; v_call: TRBV12-3/TRBV12-4; clone_size: many; cdr3_length: 13; cdr3_nt: TGTGCCAGCAGCCTGGGGGTACAGGTAGAAGCTTTCTTT; cdr3_aa: CASSLGVQVEAFF
j_call: TRBJ1-3; d_call: .; v_call: TRBV7-2; clone_size: .; cdr3_length: 15; cdr3_nt: TGTGCCAACAGCTTAGATAGGGGGTCTGGAAACACCATATATTTT; cdr3_aa: CANSLDRGSGNTIYF
j_call: TRBJ2-3; d_call: .; v_call: TRBV3-1; clone_size: .; cdr3_length: 13; cdr3_nt: TGTGCCAGCAGCTGGACCCACCTAGATACGCAGTATTTT; cdr3_aa: CASSWTHLDTQYF
j_call: TRBJ1-2; d_call: .; v_call: TRBV5-1; clone_size: few; cdr3_length: 12; cdr3_nt: TGCGCCAGCAGCTTGCCATGGGGTGGCTACACCTTC; cdr3_aa: CASSLPWGGYTF
j_call: TRBJ1-3; d_call: .; v_call: TRBV6-1; clone_size: .; cdr3_length: 15; cdr3_nt: TGTGCCAGCAGCCTGACGGGCGGCTCTGGAAACACCATATATTTT; cdr3_aa: CASSLTGGSGNTIYF
j_call: TRBJ2-3; d_call: TRBD2; v_call: TRBV20-1; clone_size: .; cdr3_length: 12; cdr3_nt: TGCAGCTGGGGACTAGGGCCAGATACGCAGTATTTT; cdr3_aa: CSWGLGPDTQYF
j_call: TRBJ1-3; d_call: TRBD1; v_call: TRBV29-1; clone_size: .; cdr3_length: 12; cdr3_nt: TGCAGCGTTGGACAGGGCAAGGACACCATATATTTT; cdr3_aa: CSVGQGKDTIYF
j_call: TRBJ2-7; d_call: TRBD1; v_call: TRBV6-2/TRBV6-3; clone_size: .; cdr3_length: 13; cdr3_nt: TGTGCCAGCAGAAGGACAGGGCTCTACGAGCAGTACTTC; cdr3_aa: CASRRTGLYEQYF
j_call: TRBJ2-7; d_call: .; v_call: TRBV28; clone_size: many; cdr3_length: 11; cdr3_nt: TGTGCCAGCGGGACAACCTACGAGCAGTACTTC; cdr3_aa: CASGTTYEQYF
j_call: TRBJ1-2; d_call: .; v_call: TRBV20-1; clone_size: many; cdr3_length: 13; cdr3_nt: TGCAGTGCTCGGAGACAGGTTCAATATGGCTACACCTTC; cdr3_aa: CSARRQVQYGYTF
j_call: TRBJ2-1; d_call: TRBD2; v_call: TRBV7-9; clone_size: many; cdr3_length: 15; cdr3_nt: TGTGCCAGCAGCTTGAGTAGCGGGCCATACAATGAGCAGTTCTTC; cdr3_aa: CASSLSSGPYNEQFF
j_call: TRBJ1-2; d_call: .; v_call: TRBV18; clone_size: few; cdr3_length: 14; cdr3_nt: TGTGCCAGCTCATCTACCGGCAGCCCTTATGGCTACACCTTC; cdr3_aa: CASSSTGSPYGYTF
j_call: TRBJ1-5; d_call: TRBD1; v_call: TRBV28; clone_size: .; cdr3_length: 17; cdr3_nt: TGTGCCAGCAGTTTGGACAGGGAACTCTTAGCAAATCGGCCCCAGCATTTT; cdr3_aa: CASSLDRELLANRPQHF
j_call: TRBJ2-5; d_call: TRBD1; v_call: TRBV6-2/TRBV6-3; clone_size: many; cdr3_length: 15; cdr3_nt: TGTGCCAGCAAACGGCGGGACAGGGGGTATGAGACCCAGTACTTC; cdr3_aa: CASKRRDRGYETQYF
j_call: TRBJ2-7; d_call: TRBD2; v_call: TRBV5-4; clone_size: few; cdr3_length: 15; cdr3_nt: TGTGCCAGCAGCTTTGGGACTAGCGCAACCTACGAGCAGTACTTC; cdr3_aa: CASSFGTSATYEQYF
j_call: TRBJ2-7; d_call: TRBD1; v_call: TRBV6-6; clone_size: many; cdr3_length: 16; cdr3_nt: TGTGCCAGCAGTTACTCGGTCGGACAGGGTCGGTACGAGCAGTACTTC; cdr3_aa: CASSYSVGQGRYEQYF
j_call: TRBJ1-2; d_call: TRBD1; v_call: TRBV6-9; clone_size: few; cdr3_length: 18; cdr3_nt: TGTGCCAGCAGTTTAAACGCCGGGACAGGATACGTTAACTATGGCTACACCTTC; cdr3_aa: CASSLNAGTGYVNYGYTF
j_call: TRBJ2-5; d_call: TRBD1; v_call: TRBV10-3; clone_size: many; cdr3_length: 15; cdr3_nt: TGTGCCATCAGTAGCCCGGACAGGGGGCCAGAGACCCAGTACTTC; cdr3_aa: CAISSPDRGPETQYF
j_call: TRBJ2-7; d_call: .; v_call: TRBV12-3/TRBV12-4; clone_size: .; cdr3_length: 12; cdr3_nt: TGTGCCAGCAGCTCTTACGCCTACGAGCAGTACTTC; cdr3_aa: CASSSYAYEQYF
j_call: TRBJ2-1; d_call: TRBD2; v_call: TRBV18; clone_size: few; cdr3_length: 14; cdr3_nt: TGTGCCAGCTCACCAGCTAGCGGGAACAATGAGCAGTTCTTC; cdr3_aa: CASSPASGNNEQFF
j_call: TRBJ2-3; d_call: .; v_call: TRBV19; clone_size: .; cdr3_length: 16; cdr3_nt: TGTGCCAGTAGTACCACGCCCCGGCCGGGGACAGATACGCAGTATTTT; cdr3_aa: CASSTTPRPGTDTQYF
j_call: TRBJ1-6; d_call: .; v_call: TRBV2; clone_size: many; cdr3_length: 10; cdr3_nt: TGTGCCAGCGCCCTTTCACCCCTCCACTTT; cdr3_aa: CASALSPLHF
j_call: TRBJ2-7; d_call: .; v_call: TRBV11-2; clone_size: .; cdr3_length: 13; cdr3_nt: TGTGCCAGCAGCCGGGCGTGCTCCTACGAGCAGTACTTC; cdr3_aa: CASSRACSYEQYF
j_call: TRBJ2-7; d_call: .; v_call: TRBV25-1; clone_size: .; cdr3_length: 15; cdr3_nt: TGTGCCAGCAGTGAGTTTGGGACTGGAACCTACGAGCAGTACTTC; cdr3_aa: CASSEFGTGTYEQYF
j_call: TRBJ2-5; d_call: .; v_call: TRBV3-1; clone_size: .; cdr3_length: 15; cdr3_nt: TGTGCCAGCAGTCAAAAGTATGGTGGCGGGCAGACCCAGTACTTC; cdr3_aa: CASSQKYGGGQTQYF
j_call: TRBJ1-3; d_call: .; v_call: TRBV2; clone_size: many; cdr3_length: 13; cdr3_nt: TGTGCCAGCAGTCGGGGCCTTGGAAACACCATATATTTT; cdr3_aa: CASSRGLGNTIYF
j_call: TRBJ2-3; d_call: .; v_call: TRBV30; clone_size: .; cdr3_length: 15; cdr3_nt: TGTGCCTGGACTCGCGTTCTACACTTCACAGATACGCAGTATTTT; cdr3_aa: CAWTRVLHFTDTQYF
j_call: TRBJ2-1; d_call: .; v_call: TRBV7-2; clone_size: .; cdr3_length: 15; cdr3_nt: TGTGCCAGCAGCTATGGACCGAGCTCCTACAATGAGCAGTTCTTC; cdr3_aa: CASSYGPSSYNEQFF
j_call: TRBJ2-7; d_call: .; v_call: TRBV5-1; clone_size: .; cdr3_length: 15; cdr3_nt: TGCGCCAGCAGCTTTGGACGGCCCGACTCCTACGAGCAGTACTTC; cdr3_aa: CASSFGRPDSYEQYF
j_call: TRBJ1-2; d_call: .; v_call: TRBV5-1; clone_size: many; cdr3_length: 15; cdr3_nt: TGCGCCAGCAGCGGAGGGTCATACGTGGTAGATGGCTACACCTTC; cdr3_aa: CASSGGSYVVDGYTF
j_call: TRBJ1-2; d_call: .; v_call: TRBV2; clone_size: .; cdr3_length: 13; cdr3_nt: TGTGCCAACATGGGAGGTCTTAACTATGGCTACACCTTC; cdr3_aa: CANMGGLNYGYTF
j_call: TRBJ2-1; d_call: .; v_call: TRBV25-1; clone_size: .; cdr3_length: 14; cdr3_nt: TGTGCCAGCAGTGGGGGTCGAGTCCACAATGAGCAGTTCTTC; cdr3_aa: CASSGGRVHNEQFF
j_call: TRBJ1-1; d_call: TRBD1; v_call: TRBV11-3; clone_size: many; cdr3_length: 13; cdr3_nt: TGTGCCAGCGGAAAGGACAGGGACACTGAAGCTTTCTTT; cdr3_aa: CASGKDRDTEAFF
j_call: TRBJ1-6; d_call: .; v_call: TRBV25-1; clone_size: many; cdr3_length: 14; cdr3_nt: TGTGCCAGCAGTGAACCCCGGATTAATTCACCCCTCCACTTT; cdr3_aa: CASSEPRINSPLHF
j_call: TRBJ2-4; d_call: TRBD1; v_call: TRBV13; clone_size: .; cdr3_length: 13; cdr3_nt: TGTGCCAGCAGCTTTAGGGGGCTGGACATTCAGTACTTC; cdr3_aa: CASSFRGLDIQYF
j_call: TRBJ2-2; d_call: .; v_call: TRBV5-1; clone_size: .; cdr3_length: 14; cdr3_nt: TGCGCCAGCAGCTCGCAGGATACCACCGGGGAGCTGTTTTTT; cdr3_aa: CASSSQDTTGELFF
j_call: TRBJ1-1; d_call: TRBD1; v_call: TRBV29-1; clone_size: .; cdr3_length: 16; cdr3_nt: TGCAGCGTTGGAAGGTTCAGGGACAGGATGAACACTGAAGCTTTCTTT; cdr3_aa: CSVGRFRDRMNTEAFF